The rows below give T cell receptor beta chains drawn from one sample of a study of breast tumors, draining lymph nodes, adjacent tissues. TCRdb recomputed calls from the multiplex PCR reads with MiXCR, one row per CDR3 protein. The repertoire includes approximately 230,000 distinct CDR3 sequences, around 34% of them detected once, and approximately 3.6% sits in the top ten. Sequenced: axillary lymph node tissue. The source is a female donor with breast cancer. Some clones in this sample may be carry-over from other donors' samples. Each CDR3 is given with its conserved first and last residue. A D gene is named only where the DNA matches it firmly. Only part of the rows carry a size: once, few, many, or a class if the clone is expanded.

J gene | clone size | V gene | D gene | CDR3 DNA | CDR3 protein
TRBJ2-7 | many | TRBV20-1 | TRBD2 | TGCAGTGCAGGGAGGAGCGGGAGAGGGGTCTACGAGCAGTACTTC | CSAGRSGRGVYEQYF
TRBJ2-3 | - | TRBV20-1 | TRBD2 | TGCAGTGCTTCCGGGATTAGCGGGGTCCCAGATACGCAGTATTTT | CSASGISGVPDTQYF
TRBJ1-4 | many | TRBV6-6 | - | TGTGCCAGCAGTTATACCCCCAGTGAAAAACTGTTTTTT | CASSYTPSEKLFF
TRBJ2-3 | many | TRBV2 | TRBD1 | TGTGCCAGCACCCGGGACAGGGAGACAGATACGCAGTATTTT | CASTRDRETDTQYF
TRBJ2-7 | - | TRBV6-4 | - | TGTGCCAGCAGCTTCAGGGTCGACTACGGGCAGTACTTC | CASSFRVDYGQYF
TRBJ1-6 | many | TRBV20-1 | - | TGCAGTGCTAGACGATTGCAGGGAAATTCACCCCTCCACTTT | CSARRLQGNSPLHF
TRBJ2-2 | many | TRBV4-1 | TRBD1 | TGCGCCAGCAGCCATGAACCCGGGACAGGGGCCACCGGGGAGCTGTTTTTT | CASSHEPGTGATGELFF
TRBJ2-1 | many | TRBV29-1 | TRBD2 | TGCAGCGTTGAAGATAGCGGGGCGGGGTACAATGAGCAGTTCTTC | CSVEDSGAGYNEQFF
TRBJ1-5 | - | TRBV27 | TRBD1 | TGTGCCAGCAGTTTTTCGACAGGGAAAGAGGGTCAGCCCCAGCATTTT | CASSFSTGKEGQPQHF
TRBJ2-3 | many | TRBV5-1 | TRBD1 | TGCGCCAGCAGCTTGCCCGGGACAGGGAGCACAGATACGCAGTATTTT | CASSLPGTGSTDTQYF
TRBJ2-7 | many | TRBV20-1 | - | TGCAGTGCTAAGGTGTCCTACGAGCAGTACTTC | CSAKVSYEQYF
TRBJ2-1 | many | TRBV25-1 | - | TGTGCCAGCAGTGAATATCGGGACTACAATGAGCAGTTCTTC | CASSEYRDYNEQFF
TRBJ2-7 | many | TRBV7-8 | TRBD2 | TGTGCCAGCAGCTTAGCCCCCCTGCGGGGGGCACGCTACGAGCAGTACTTC | CASSLAPLRGARYEQYF
TRBJ1-6 | many | TRBV20-1 | TRBD1 | TGCAGTGCTAGAGAGCCCCGACAGGGCTGGGATTCACCCCTCCACTTT | CSAREPRQGWDSPLHF
TRBJ1-5 | many | TRBV9 | - | TGTGCCAGCAGCGTAGGACAGGGCAATCAGCCCCAGCATTTT | CASSVGQGNQPQHF
TRBJ1-6 | many | TRBV5-5 | - | TGTGCCAGCAGCCCGATGGCCCGAGGGGGTTCACCCCTCCACTTT | CASSPMARGGSPLHF
TRBJ2-2 | - | TRBV6-1 | TRBD2 | TGTGCCAGCAGTGAAACTGGACTAGCGGCCAACACCGGGGAGCTGTTTTTT | CASSETGLAANTGELFF